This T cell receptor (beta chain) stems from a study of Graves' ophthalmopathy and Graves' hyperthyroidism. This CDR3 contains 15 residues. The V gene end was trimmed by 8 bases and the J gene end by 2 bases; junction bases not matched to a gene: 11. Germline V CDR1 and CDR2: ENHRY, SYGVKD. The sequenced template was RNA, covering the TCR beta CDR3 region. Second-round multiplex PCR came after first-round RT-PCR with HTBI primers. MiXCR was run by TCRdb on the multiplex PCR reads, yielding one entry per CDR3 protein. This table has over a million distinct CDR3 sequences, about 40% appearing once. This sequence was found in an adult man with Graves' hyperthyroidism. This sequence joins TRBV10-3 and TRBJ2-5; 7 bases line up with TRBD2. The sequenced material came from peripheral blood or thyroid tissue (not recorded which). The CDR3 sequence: CAIHAGTNFQETQYF. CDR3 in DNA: TGTGCCATCCATGCCGGGACTAATTTTCAAGAGACCCAGTACTTC.